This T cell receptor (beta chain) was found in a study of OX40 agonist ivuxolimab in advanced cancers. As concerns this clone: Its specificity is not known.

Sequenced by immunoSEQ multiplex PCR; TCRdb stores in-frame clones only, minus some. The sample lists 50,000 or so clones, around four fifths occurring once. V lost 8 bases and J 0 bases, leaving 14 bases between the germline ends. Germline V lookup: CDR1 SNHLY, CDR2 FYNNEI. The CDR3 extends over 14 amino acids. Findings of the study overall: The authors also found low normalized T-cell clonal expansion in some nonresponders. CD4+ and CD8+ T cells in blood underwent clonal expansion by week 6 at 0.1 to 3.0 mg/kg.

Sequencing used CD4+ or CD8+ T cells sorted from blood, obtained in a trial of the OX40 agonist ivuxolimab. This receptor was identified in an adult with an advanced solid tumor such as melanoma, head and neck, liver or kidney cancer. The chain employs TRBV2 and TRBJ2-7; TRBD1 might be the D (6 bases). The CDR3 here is CASGLGQPSYEQYF. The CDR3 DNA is TGTGCCAGCGGCCTCGGACAGCCCTCCTACGAGCAGTACTTC.